Shown below are 25 T cell receptor beta chains from a single sample sequenced in a study of CD8 T cells in ankylosing spondylitis. TCRdb re-called the 5' RACE reads with MiXCR, one entry per CDR3 protein. Of about 240,000 distinct CDR3 sequences detected, around 11% appear once; the ten largest clones hold about 6.8%. The material sequenced was blood, either unsorted or a sorted T cell fraction (not recorded which). The receptors shown here come from a male donor with ankylosing spondylitis or in good health (not recorded which).

This clonotype has at least ten counts. The chain recombines TRBV28 with TRBJ2-3, with D possibly TRBD2 on 6 matching bases. The ends were cut back, 3 bases at V and 1 base at J, with 11 bases in the middle. The CDR3 is made up of 15 amino acids. Germline V lookup: CDR1 MDHEN, CDR2 SYDVKM. In DNA, the CDR3 is TGTGCCAGCAGTTTTCCGGGGACTGGCACAGATACGCAGTATTTT. Translated: CASSFPGTGTDTQYF.

The rearrangement uses TRBV20-1 and TRBJ2-7; a possible D gene is TRBD2 (5 bases). Trimming removed 3 bases at V and 0 bases at J, with 15 bases between. Germline loops: CDR1 DFQATT, CDR2 SNEGSKA (reference sequence). The CDR3 length is 15 residues. In nucleotides, the CDR3 is TGCAGTGCTAGGGTCCATGCTCGGGGCTCCTACGAGCAGTACTTC. Translation: CSARVHARGSYEQYF.

This chain joins TRBV7-9 and TRBJ2-1; D not resolved. Germline V gene sequence: CDR1 SEHNR, CDR2 FQNEAQ (reference sequence). Trimming took 5 bases from V and 6 from J, leaving 8 bases between them. The CDR3 spans 12 residues. CDR3 DNA sequence: TGTGCCAGCAGCCTAGATAGCAATGAGCAGTTCTTC. Protein sequence: CASSLDSNEQFF.

This clonotype occurred a few times. This chain links TRBV20-1 with TRBJ1-1, with D possibly being TRBD1 (5 bases). CDR1 DFQATT and CDR2 SNEGSKA come from the germline V gene (reference sequence). V gave up 3 bases and J gave up 5 bases, with 16 bases separating them. This CDR3 contains 14 residues. CDR3: CSASAREPRTEAFF. CDR3 sequence (DNA): TGCAGTGCTAGCGCCAGGGAACCCCGAACTGAAGCTTTCTTT.

There are a few counts of this clonotype. The chain carries TRBV5-1 and TRBJ2-5; 11 positions agree with TRBD2. The CDR3 is made up of 15 amino acids. Per the germline V gene, CDR1 is SGHRS and CDR2 is YFSETQ. V was clipped by 3 bases and J by 5 bases; unmatched bases: 6. The CDR3 loop reads CASSWGLAVLETQYF. The CDR3 DNA follows: TGCGCCAGCAGCTGGGGACTAGCGGTTCTGGAGACCCAGTACTTC.

This clonotype showed up many times. This chain connects TRBV25-1 to TRBJ1-5, with TRBD1 matching over 8 bases. J gave up 4 bases and V 6 bases, and 8 bases lay outside the gene matches. The germline V gene encodes CDR1 MGHDK and CDR2 SYGVNS. The CDR3 is made up of 15 amino acids. This chain's CDR3 is CASRSSGTGNQPQHF. The DNA of the CDR3 is TGTGCCAGCAGATCCTCCGGGACAGGAAATCAGCCCCAGCATTTT. Full variable domain (rest looked up from reference TRBV25-1 and TRBJ1-5): EADIYQTPRYLVIGTGKKITLECSQTMGHDKMYWYQQDPGMELHLIHYSYGVNSTEKGDLSSESTVSRIRTEHFPLTLESARPSHTSQYLCASRSSGTGNQPQHFGDGTRLSIL.

This clonotype was found a few times. This sequence joins TRBV2 and TRBJ2-1, with 12 bases lining up with TRBD2. The CDR3 totals 16 residues. V lost 3 bases, J lost 7 bases, and 7 bases stayed unmatched. The germline gives CDR1 SNHLY, CDR2 FYNNEI. The CDR3 nucleotides read TGTGCCAGCAGTGATGCACTAGCGGGGGGCACTAATGAGCAGTTCTTC. It specifies CASSDALAGGTNEQFF.

This clonotype occurred many times. J is TRBJ2-3 and V is TRBV7-8; possible D gene TRBD2, 6 bases. CDR1 SGHVS and CDR2 FQNEAQ come from the germline V gene. V was shortened by 7 bases and J by 4 bases, with 12 bases between the two germline ends. The CDR3 consists of 13 residues. CDR3 nucleotide sequence: TGTGCCAGCAAAAAGCGGGCCTCAGATACGCAGTATTTT. Its translation: CASKKRASDTQYF.

The chain is built from TRBV29-1 and TRBJ2-7; the D call may be TRBD1 or TRBD2 (5 bases each). Per germline, CDR1 SQVTM and CDR2 ANQGSEA. This CDR3 has 12 amino acids. Trimming took off 7 bases at V and 7 bases at J, with 17 bases between the two ends. The CDR3: CSAELVGVEQYF. CDR3 nucleotide sequence: TGCAGCGCCGAGTTGGTGGGGGTGGAGCAGTACTTC.

This clonotype was recorded at least ten times. CDR3 in amino acids: CASSFGGLQPQHF. CDR3 DNA: TGTGCCAGCAGTTTTGGAGGGCTTCAGCCCCAGCATTTT. The V gene is TRBV12-3 or TRBV12-4, the J gene TRBJ1-5; D not certain. The CDR3 contains 13 residues. Trimming left V 3 bases short and J 6 bases short, with 9 bases between.

This clonotype was seen a few times. This chain links TRBV29-1 with TRBJ1-2; D not resolved. V lost 4 bases to trimming and J lost 4 bases, with 13 bases between them. This CDR3 contains 13 residues. The germline CDR1 and CDR2 sequences are SQVTM and ANQGSEA. CDR3 amino acids: CSVVHSAPYGYTF. CDR3 nucleotides: TGCAGCGTTGTACACAGCGCACCCTATGGCTACACCTTC.

This clonotype was recorded many times. The V and J genes are TRBV5-1 and TRBJ2-2; TRBD2 agrees at 10 bases. V shed 4 bases, J shed 3 bases, and the junction held 6 bases outside the gene matches. Germline loops: CDR1 SGHRS, CDR2 YFSETQ. The CDR3 contains 16 residues. The CDR3 loop is CASSPRTSGYTGELFF. As DNA, the CDR3 is TGCGCCAGCAGCCCAAGGACTAGCGGTTACACCGGGGAGCTGTTTTTT. The entire variable domain, with the rest obtained from reference TRBV5-1 and TRBJ2-2, is as follows: KAGVTQTPRYLIKTRGQQVTLSCSPISGHRSVSWYQQTPGQGLQFLFEYFSETQRNKGNFPGRFSGRQFSNSRSEMNVSTLELGDSALYLCASSPRTSGYTGELFFGEGSRLTVL.

The chain carries TRBV5-1 and TRBJ2-1; D is unclear. Between the trimmed V and J ends, which lost 0 bases and 1 base, there was a span of 8 bases. This CDR3 contains 15 residues. CDR1 is SGHRS and CDR2 is YFSETQ in the germline V gene. CDR3 loop: CASSLVGPSYNEQFF. DNA for the CDR3: TGCGCCAGCAGCTTGGTTGGACCATCCTACAATGAGCAGTTCTTC.

There are a few counts of this clonotype. This chain links TRBV29-1 with TRBJ2-7, with 7 positions matching TRBD2. Germline V gene data show CDR1 as SQVTM and CDR2 as ANQGSEA. The CDR3 consists of 12 residues. Germline trimming cut 7 bases from V and 3 bases from J; bases unmatched to any gene: 6. CDR3 sequence (DNA): TGCAGCGCCGGACTAGATTTCTACGAGCAGTACTTC. Protein product: CSAGLDFYEQYF.

In this sample, this clonotype turned up many times. The chain joins TRBV9 to TRBJ2-7, with 9 bases aligning to TRBD2. Germline V gives CDR1 SGDLS, CDR2 YYNGEE. The junction had 2 bases not matched to a gene; V was cut back by 4 bases and J by 0 bases. The CDR3 has 14 amino acids. The CDR3 nucleotides are TGTGCCAGCAGCATTAGCGGGAGCTCCTACGAGCAGTACTTC. Amino acids: CASSISGSSYEQYF.

There are a few counts of this clonotype. J is TRBJ1-1 and V is TRBV2; possible D gene TRBD1, 5 bases. Trimming shortened V by 5 bases and J by 0 bases, and 13 bases separated the two germline ends. CDR3 length equals 15 residues. Germline V gives CDR1 SNHLY, CDR2 FYNNEI. CDR3 DNA: TGTGCCAGCAGTCCTACTGACAGTTTGAACACTGAAGCTTTCTTT. This gives the protein CASSPTDSLNTEAFF.

This clonotype was observed many times. This chain uses TRBV20-1 with TRBJ2-3, with unresolved D. Trimming left V 5 bases short and J 9 bases short, with 12 bases between. In germline, CDR1 is DFQATT, CDR2 SNEGSKA (reference sequence). The CDR3 is made up of 11 amino acids. The CDR3 DNA reads as TGCAGTGCTTTCTCCCTCCAGACGCAGTATTTT. Encoded protein: CSAFSLQTQYF.

This clonotype was detected many times. The V and J genes are TRBV7-2 and TRBJ2-1; no clear D gene. CDR1 is SGHTA and CDR2 is FQGNSA in the germline V gene. This CDR3 region has 13 residues. The germline V and J ends were trimmed by 1 base and 7 bases, with 8 bases remaining between them. The CDR3 nucleotides are TGTGCCAGCAGCTTAGTACGGGTAAATGAGCAGTTCTTC. It encodes CASSLVRVNEQFF.

The chain is built from TRBV4-2 and TRBJ2-6; maybe TRBD2 (6 bases). Germline V gives CDR1 LGHNA, CDR2 YNFKEQ. The V end was cut by 0 bases, the J end by 1 base, with 7 bases between. CDR3 size: 16 residues. CDR3 in amino acids: CASSQDRGSGANVLTF. CDR3 bases: TGTGCCAGCAGCCAAGATCGGGGGTCTGGGGCCAACGTCCTGACTTTC.

This clonotype was seen a handful of times. The chain is built from TRBV7-2 and TRBJ2-3; 10 nucleotides match TRBD2. Losses at the gene ends were 2 bases for V and 4 bases for J; bases not matched to a gene: 3. There are 15 residues in the CDR3. Germline loops: CDR1 SGHTA, CDR2 FQGNSA. The CDR3 spells CASSLSSGSSDTQYF. The CDR3, as DNA: TGTGCCAGCAGCTTATCTAGCGGGAGCTCAGATACGCAGTATTTT.

A single count supports this clonotype. The chain recombines TRBV11-3 with TRBJ2-1; 9 nucleotides match TRBD2. Trimming took 2 bases from V and 2 from J; bases not matched to a gene: 1. The CDR3 is 15 residues long. Germline V gene lookup returns CDR1 SGHNT and CDR2 YENEEA. The DNA of the CDR3 is TGTGCCAGCAGCTTAAGACTAGCGGCCTACAATGAGCAGTTCTTC. Its protein is CASSLRLAAYNEQFF.

This clonotype was found many times. CDR3 coding DNA: TGCGCCAGCAGCCGGGTCGGGACAGATACGCAGTATTTT. Its translation is CASSRVGTDTQYF. This chain links TRBV5-1 with TRBJ2-3; the D is unclear. Germline V gives CDR1 SGHRS, CDR2 YFSETQ. V gave up 4 bases and J gave up 3 bases, with 9 bases separating them. The CDR3 consists of 13 residues.

This clonotype has more than one count but fewer than ten. The rearrangement links TRBV27 to TRBJ2-5; 10 positions match TRBD2. CDR3 length: 16 amino acids. The V gene end was trimmed by 5 bases and the J gene end by 4 bases; junction bases not matched to a gene: 10. CDR1 and CDR2 (germline): MNHEY, SMNVEV (reference sequence). CDR3 sequence (DNA): TGTGCCAGCAGTCCCGGACTAGCGGTTATCGGAGAGACCCAGTACTTC. Translated, it gives CASSPGLAVIGETQYF.

At least ten counts were recorded for this clonotype. V usage is TRBV5-1 and J usage is TRBJ2-7; TRBD2 aligns across 7 bases. The J segment lost 0 bases and the V segment lost 4 bases, leaving 10 bases of the junction unmatched. The CDR3 contains 16 residues. In germline, CDR1 is SGHRS, CDR2 YFSETQ. CDR3 sequence reads: CASSPWGGSSSYEQYF. The CDR3 DNA reads TGCGCCAGCAGCCCGTGGGGGGGTTCGAGCTCCTACGAGCAGTACTTC.

Ten or more counts support this clonotype. The chain employs TRBV5-1 and TRBJ1-1; perhaps TRBD1 as D (6 bases). Germline V gene lookup returns CDR1 SGHRS and CDR2 YFSETQ. The CDR3 has 14 amino acids. With 2 bases removed from V and 11 bases from J, the gap between germline ends came to 19 bases. CDR3: CASSLGQPRVRAFF. The CDR3 region has the DNA TGCGCCAGCAGCTTAGGACAGCCGCGGGTGAGGGCTTTCTTT.